This note documents a single T cell receptor beta chain sequence. Antigen: not known. This record comes from a study of cytomegalovirus exposure and HLA in healthy donors. Study-level findings and limits: Being indistinguishable, some V segments were excluded, TRBV6-2 and TRBV6-3 among them. Per a later analysis, HLA-associated TCR beta chains showed more clonal expansion than other, equally common TCR beta chains.

This CDR3 is 16 amino acids long. Germline CDR1 reads SGHRS; CDR2 reads YFSETQ. Trimming stripped 0 bases from V and 0 bases from J, with 9 bases between. PCR primers comprised 60 Vbeta and 13 Jbeta primers. Only in-frame clones appear in the TCRdb table, and some are missing; sequencing was by immunoSEQ multiplex PCR. The sample has 90,000 to 120,000 clones, around 76% seen once. The sample taken for sequencing was PBMCs. The gene calls are TRBV5-1 and TRBJ1-4, with D possibly TRBD1 on 5 matching bases. The receptor comes from a man aged 25 to 40 in good health and CMV-seropositive. The CDR3 protein is CASSLDKTATNEKLFF. In DNA, the CDR3 is TGCGCCAGCAGCTTGGACAAGACAGCAACTAATGAAAAACTGTTTTTT. The full variable domain, in which reference TRBV5-1 and TRBJ1-4 provide the parts outside the CDR3, is KAGVTQTPRYLIKTRGQQVTLSCSPISGHRSVSWYQQTPGQGLQFLFEYFSETQRNKGNFPGRFSGRQFSNSRSEMNVSTLELGDSALYLCASSLDKTATNEKLFFGSGTQLSVL.